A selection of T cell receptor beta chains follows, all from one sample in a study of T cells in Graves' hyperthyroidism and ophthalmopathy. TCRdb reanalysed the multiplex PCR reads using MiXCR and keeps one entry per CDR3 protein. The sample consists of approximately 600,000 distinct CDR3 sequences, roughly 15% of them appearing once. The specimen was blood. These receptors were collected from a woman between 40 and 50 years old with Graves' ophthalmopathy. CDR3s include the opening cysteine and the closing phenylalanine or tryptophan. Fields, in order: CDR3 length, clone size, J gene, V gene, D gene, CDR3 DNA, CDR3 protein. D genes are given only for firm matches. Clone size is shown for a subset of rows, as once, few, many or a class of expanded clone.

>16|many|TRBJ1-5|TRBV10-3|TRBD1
TGTGCCATCAGTCCCCATGGTAACAGGGGGCATCAGCCCCAGCATTTT
CAISPHGNRGHQPQHF
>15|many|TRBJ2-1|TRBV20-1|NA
TGCAGTGCTAGCGATTTCAGACAGACCGCATATGAGCAGTTCTTC
CSASDFRQTAYEQFF
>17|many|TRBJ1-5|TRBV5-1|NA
TGCGCCAGCAGCTGGCCCAACAGGGATGGGATGGGTTCGCCCCAGCATTTT
CASSWPNRDGMGSPQHF
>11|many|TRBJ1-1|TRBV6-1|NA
TGTGCCAGCAGGAGAGAAGCTGAAGCTTTCTTT
CASRREAEAFF
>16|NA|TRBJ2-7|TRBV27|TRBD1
TGTGCCAGCAGTGTGGGCCGGGACAGGACTGCCTACGAGCAGTACTTC
CASSVGRDRTAYEQYF
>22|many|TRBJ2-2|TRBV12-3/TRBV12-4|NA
TGTGCCAGCAGTTTGGCTCGACAGGGGGCGCGGGAGCGGGAGGGCCCGGCCGGGGAGCTGTTTTTT
CASSLARQGAREREGPAGELFF
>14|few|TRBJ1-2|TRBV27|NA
TGTGCCAGCAGTTTATCGGCGAGCCAAGGGGGCTACACCTTC
CASSLSASQGGYTF
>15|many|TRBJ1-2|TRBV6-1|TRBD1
TGTGCCAGCACCAATGCTCCGGGACAGGGAGGAGGCTACACCTTC
CASTNAPGQGGGYTF
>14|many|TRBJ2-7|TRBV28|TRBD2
TGTGCCAGCAGGGGCGGAGCGGGAGTGGGCGAGCAGTACTTC
CASRGGAGVGEQYF
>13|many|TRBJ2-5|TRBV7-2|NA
TGTGCCAGCAAACAGGGCAACCAAGAGACCCAGTACTTC
CASKQGNQETQYF
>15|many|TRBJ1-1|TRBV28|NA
TGTGCCAGCAATCGAGGATGGGGATCGAACACTGAAGCTTTCTTT
CASNRGWGSNTEAFF
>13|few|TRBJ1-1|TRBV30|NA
TGTGCCTGGGTCACCAACCCGTGGACTGAAGCTTTCTTT
CAWVTNPWTEAFF
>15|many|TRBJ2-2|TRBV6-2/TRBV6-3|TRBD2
TGTGCCAGCAGCTCAAGCGGGGGAAACACCGGGGAGCTGTTTTTT
CASSSSGGNTGELFF
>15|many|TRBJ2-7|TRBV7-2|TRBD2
TGTGCCAGCAGCTTACGAGCGGGAGGGCCCAGCGAGCAGTACTTC
CASSLRAGGPSEQYF
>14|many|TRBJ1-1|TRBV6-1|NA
TGTGCCAGCAGTAGCCAAGGGACGGACACTGAAGCTTTCTTT
CASSSQGTDTEAFF
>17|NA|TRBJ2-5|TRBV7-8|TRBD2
TGTGCCAGCAGCTTAGAGACTAGCGGGGGGGCGCTGAAGACCCAGTACTTC
CASSLETSGGALKTQYF
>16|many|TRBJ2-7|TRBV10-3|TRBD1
TGTGCCATCAGTGGGGTACGGGACAGTTTTATCTACGAGCAGTACTTC
CAISGVRDSFIYEQYF
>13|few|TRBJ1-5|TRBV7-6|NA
TGTGCCAGCAGCTCCTCCTGGGGTCAGCCCCAGCATTTT
CASSSSWGQPQHF
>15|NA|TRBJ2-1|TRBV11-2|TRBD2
TGTGCCAGCAGCTTAGGGGCGGGAGACGGAGATGAGCAGCTCTTC
CASSLGAGDGDEQLF
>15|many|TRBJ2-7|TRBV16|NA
TGTGCCAGCAGCCAATTTAGTGGCTTCTCCTACGAGCAGTACTTC
CASSQFSGFSYEQYF
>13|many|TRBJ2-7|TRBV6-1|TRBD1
TGTGCCAGTATCCGGGACAGGGGTTACGAGCAGTACTTC
CASIRDRGYEQYF
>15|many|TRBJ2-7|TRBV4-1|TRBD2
TGCGCCAGCAGCCAAGATCTAGCGGGAGCCTACGAGCAGTACTTC
CASSQDLAGAYEQYF
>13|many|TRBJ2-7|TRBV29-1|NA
TGCAGCGTTGTTAGCCCGAACTCCTACGAGCAGTACTTC
CSVVSPNSYEQYF
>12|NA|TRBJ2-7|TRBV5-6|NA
TGTGCCAGCAGATCCGGGAGATACGAGCAGTACTTC
CASRSGRYEQYF